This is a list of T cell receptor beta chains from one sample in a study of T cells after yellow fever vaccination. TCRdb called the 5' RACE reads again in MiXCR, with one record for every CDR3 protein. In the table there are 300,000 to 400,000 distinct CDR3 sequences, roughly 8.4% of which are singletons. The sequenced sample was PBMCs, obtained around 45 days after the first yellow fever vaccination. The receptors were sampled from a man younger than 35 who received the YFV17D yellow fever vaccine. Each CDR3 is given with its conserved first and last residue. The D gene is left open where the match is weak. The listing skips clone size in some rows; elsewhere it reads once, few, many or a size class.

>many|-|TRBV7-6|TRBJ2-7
TGTGCCAGCAGCTTAGCGCGAGACAGGTTCAGCTCCTACGAGCAGTACTTC
CASSLARDRFSSYEQYF
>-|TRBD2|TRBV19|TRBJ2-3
TGTGCCAGTAGGGCAGCGGGGGGCACAGATACGCAGTATTTT
CASRAAGGTDTQYF
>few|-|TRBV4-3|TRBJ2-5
TGCGCCAGCAGCCAAGATCGGTTAGAGACCCAGTACTTC
CASSQDRLETQYF
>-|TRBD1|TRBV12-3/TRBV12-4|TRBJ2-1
TGTGCCAGCAGTTCAGAGACAGGGGAGAATGAGCAGTTCTTC
CASSSETGENEQFF
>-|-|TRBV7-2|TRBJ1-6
TGTGCCAGCAGCTTAGCGGGAACGAATAATTCACCCCTCCACTTT
CASSLAGTNNSPLHF
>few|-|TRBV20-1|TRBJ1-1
TGCAGTGCTATCCTGCCCCTTTCGAACACTGAAGCTTTCTTT
CSAILPLSNTEAFF
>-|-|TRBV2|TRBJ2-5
TGTGCCAGCAGCGACTCAATCCAAGAGACCCAGTACTTC
CASSDSIQETQYF
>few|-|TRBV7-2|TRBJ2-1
TGTGCCAGCAGCAACGGACAGCTCAATGAGCAGTTCTTC
CASSNGQLNEQFF
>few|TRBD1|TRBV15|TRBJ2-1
TGTGCCACCAGCGGACAGCCAGGGACAGGGGGCGAGCAGTTCTTC
CATSGQPGTGGEQFF
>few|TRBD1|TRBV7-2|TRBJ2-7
TGTGCCAGCAGCTTTCAGGGGGCGAGGGAGCAGTACTTC
CASSFQGAREQYF
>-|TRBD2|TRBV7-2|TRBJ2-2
TGTGCCAGCAGCTTACCTAGCGGGGTAACCGGGGAGCTGTTTTTT
CASSLPSGVTGELFF
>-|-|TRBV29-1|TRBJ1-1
TGCAGCGTTAGACAGGTTTTTATGAACACTGAAGCTTTCTTT
CSVRQVFMNTEAFF
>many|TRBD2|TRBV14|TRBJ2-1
TGTGCCAGCAGCCAATTTAGCGGGGGCAACAATGAGCAGTTCTTC
CASSQFSGGNNEQFF
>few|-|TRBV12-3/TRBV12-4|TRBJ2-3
TGTGCCAGCAGCGTCACGTGGGATACGCAGTATTTT
CASSVTWDTQYF
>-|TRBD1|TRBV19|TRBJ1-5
TGTGCCAGTAGTATTGGGGGGACAGGCTATCAGCCCCAGCATTTT
CASSIGGTGYQPQHF
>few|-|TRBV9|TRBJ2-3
TGTGCCAGCAGCGTGTCAGGGTCAGGTGATACGCAGTATTTT
CASSVSGSGDTQYF
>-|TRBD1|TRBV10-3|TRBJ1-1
TGTGCCACCGTCAGGGGGTCTGAAAACACTGAAGCTTTCTTT
CATVRGSENTEAFF
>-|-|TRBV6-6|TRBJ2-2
TGTGCCAGCAGTTATCTTACAGCCGGGGAGCTGTTTTTT
CASSYLTAGELFF
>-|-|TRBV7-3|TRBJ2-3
TGTGCCAGCAGCCAAAAAACTAGTGGCGCGCAGTATTTT
CASSQKTSGAQYF
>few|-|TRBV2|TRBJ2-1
TGTGCCAGCATCGAGCGGGCCCACGGCGAGCAGTTCTTC
CASIERAHGEQFF
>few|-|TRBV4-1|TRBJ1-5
TGCGCCAGCAGCCCCGGGACAAGCAATCAGCCCCAGCATTTT
CASSPGTSNQPQHF
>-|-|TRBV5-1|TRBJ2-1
TGCGCCAGCAGCGAACAGGCCGCCTACAATGAGCAGTTCTTC
CASSEQAAYNEQFF
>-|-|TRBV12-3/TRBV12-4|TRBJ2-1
TGTGCCAGCAGCCCCGGAGCGGATGAGCAGTTCTTC
CASSPGADEQFF